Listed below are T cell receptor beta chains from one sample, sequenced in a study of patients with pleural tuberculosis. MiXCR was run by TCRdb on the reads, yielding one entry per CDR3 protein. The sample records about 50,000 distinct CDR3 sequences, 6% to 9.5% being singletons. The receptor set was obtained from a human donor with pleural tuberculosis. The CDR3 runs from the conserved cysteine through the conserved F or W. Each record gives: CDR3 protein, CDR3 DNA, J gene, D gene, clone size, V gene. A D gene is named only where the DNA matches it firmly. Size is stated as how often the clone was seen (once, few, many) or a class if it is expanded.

CDR3: CASSPTGKYGYTF
DNA: TGTGCCAGCAGCCCCACAGGGAAATATGGCTACACCTTC
J: TRBJ1-2
D: NA
size: many
V: TRBV12-3/TRBV12-4

CDR3: CASSWTGNTGELFF
DNA: TGTGCCAGCAGTTGGACGGGAAACACCGGGGAGCTGTTTTTT
J: TRBJ2-2
D: NA
size: many
V: TRBV28

CDR3: CASSRYGGRNQPQHF
DNA: TGTGCCAGCAGTCGCTACGGGGGGCGCAATCAGCCCCAGCATTTT
J: TRBJ1-5
D: NA
size: many
V: TRBV27

CDR3: CASGRSLGWTEAFF
DNA: TGTGCCAGCGGACGGAGCCTGGGGTGGACTGAAGCTTTCTTT
J: TRBJ1-1
D: NA
size: many
V: TRBV7-8

CDR3: CASSLDRTEAFF
DNA: TGCGCCAGCAGCCTAGACAGGACTGAAGCTTTCTTT
J: TRBJ1-1
D: NA
size: many
V: TRBV5-1

CDR3: CASSQTTPETQYF
DNA: TGTGCCAGCAGTCAAACTACCCCAGAGACCCAGTACTTC
J: TRBJ2-5
D: NA
size: few
V: TRBV12-3/TRBV12-4

CDR3: CASSFNRVNYGYTF
DNA: TGTGCCAGCAGTTTCAACAGGGTGAACTATGGCTACACCTTC
J: TRBJ1-2
D: NA
size: many
V: TRBV6-2/TRBV6-3

CDR3: CASSGSGQYF
DNA: TGTGCCAGCAGTGGGAGCGGCCAGTACTTC
J: TRBJ2-5
D: NA
size: many
V: TRBV2

CDR3: CATGFGAEETQYF
DNA: TGTGCCACCGGGTTCGGCGCCGAAGAGACCCAGTACTTC
J: TRBJ2-5
D: NA
size: many
V: TRBV24-1

CDR3: CATLGQNYGYTF
DNA: TGTGCCACCCTTGGACAGAACTATGGCTACACCTTC
J: TRBJ1-2
D: NA
size: many
V: TRBV10-3

CDR3: CASSVASAGTEAFF
DNA: TGTGCCAGCAGCGTAGCCTCGGCCGGCACTGAAGCTTTCTTT
J: TRBJ1-1
D: NA
size: few
V: TRBV9

CDR3: CATSDLGLSNTGELFF
DNA: TGTGCCACCAGTGATCTGGGACTTTCGAACACCGGGGAGCTGTTTTTT
J: TRBJ2-2
D: NA
size: many
V: TRBV24-1

CDR3: CASSFSGAEETQYF
DNA: TGTGCCAGCAGCTTCAGTGGAGCAGAAGAGACCCAGTACTTC
J: TRBJ2-5
D: NA
size: many
V: TRBV11-2

CDR3: CASTRQPGSDTQYF
DNA: TGTGCCAGCACCCGACAGCCAGGATCAGATACGCAGTATTTT
J: TRBJ2-3
D: NA
size: many
V: TRBV6-1

CDR3: CASRGDSENQPQHF
DNA: TGTGCCAGCAGGGGGGACAGTGAAAATCAGCCCCAGCATTTT
J: TRBJ1-5
D: TRBD1
size: many
V: TRBV2

CDR3: CSASSGTDYSNQPQHF
DNA: TGCAGTGCTAGCTCCGGGACAGACTATAGCAATCAGCCCCAGCATTTT
J: TRBJ1-5
D: TRBD1
size: many
V: TRBV20-1